This TCR beta chain stems from a study of T cell changes during pregnancy in multiple sclerosis (dated by TCRdb to between 2018 and 2020). For the wider study: The study examined how the T cell repertoire changed over the course of pregnancy in women with multiple sclerosis.

Note on this clone: The antigen it recognizes is unknown. Base qualities were left out, and no much larger clone turns up one base away.

Including cysteine and phenylalanine, the CDR3 has 12 amino acids. Of the read, only the CDR3 DNA is kept; its 36 bases are in frame from base 1. Libraries were made using the immunoSEQ multiplex PCR assay. Entries here come from immuneACCESS through TCRdb and include only in-frame sequences with V and J called. Some clones fail to appear in such tables; in the studies checked, an unresolved V gene covers under half of the shortfall, and the cause of the remainder is unknown. The sample table records 40,000 to 45,000 clones; around 90% of these occur just once. The top ten constitute under 0.7% of the sample.

This sequence was found in a female donor with multiple sclerosis, enrolled in a pregnancy study. The sequences come from CD4+ T cells from peripheral blood mononuclear cells, collected in the first trimester of pregnancy. The chain links TRBV21-1 with TRBJ1-2; TRBD1 reflects the table's D call only, with no check against the DNA. TRBV21-1 is recorded as a pseudogene. The CDR3 region: CASNEAGYGYTF. The nucleotides read TGTGCCAGCAATGAGGCAGGGTATGGCTACACCTTC.